Here is one T cell receptor beta chain with its context. The antigen remains undetermined. This entry comes from a study of CD8 T cells in ankylosing spondylitis. Study results and caveats: Earlier studies detected some motif variants in reactive arthritis synovial fluid and blood.

The length of the CDR3 is 12 residues. The V and J ends lost 5 bases and 0 bases respectively, with 5 bases between them. TCRdb re-derived calls from the 5' RACE reads in MiXCR, one entry per CDR3 protein. The sample shows 150,000 or so distinct CDR3 sequences, about 9.9% of them seen only once. The sample was blood, either unsorted or a sorted T cell fraction (not recorded which). The clonotype originates from a male donor with ankylosing spondylitis or in good health (not recorded which). The chain links TRBV12-3 or TRBV12-4 to TRBJ2-7; D ambiguous. CDR3 in amino acids: CASSASSYEQYF. The DNA of the CDR3 is TGTGCCAGCAGTGCCTCCTCCTACGAGCAGTACTTC.